Listed below are T cell receptor beta chains from one sample, sequenced in a study of naive and memory T cell subsets. Each CDR3 protein is one row after TCRdb ran MiXCR on the 5' RACE reads. The table shows tens of thousands of distinct CDR3 sequences, with 4.2% occurring only once. Source of these receptors: a male donor in good health. Each CDR3 is given with its conserved first and last residue. Fields, in order: CDR3 length, J gene, clone size, D gene, V gene, CDR3 DNA, CDR3 protein. A D gene is named only where the DNA matches it firmly. Where a row states a size, it is once, few, many or the class of an expanded clone; other rows omit it.

15 | TRBJ2-7 | few | NA | TRBV7-3 | TGTGCCAGCAGCTCCGGCGGAACTGCGGGTCACGAGCAGTACTTC | CASSSGGTAGHEQYF
12 | TRBJ2-5 | many | TRBD1 | TRBV20-1 | TGCAGTGGGACAGGACAAACCGAGACCCAGTACTTC | CSGTGQTETQYF
17 | TRBJ1-5 | many | NA | TRBV10-3 | TGTGCCATCAGTGCCGCCACCGCGGGGACTAGCAATCAGCCCCAGCATTTT | CAISAATAGTSNQPQHF
14 | TRBJ2-7 | many | TRBD1 | TRBV20-1 | TGCAGTGCTAGAGAGCCGGGACAGGGCTACGAGCAGTACTTC | CSAREPGQGYEQYF
16 | TRBJ1-4 | many | TRBD1 | TRBV10-2 | TGCGCCAGCATGATGGACAGGGGAGGGTTCGATGAAAAACTGTTTTTT | CASMMDRGGFDEKLFF
15 | TRBJ2-1 | NA | TRBD1 | TRBV19 | TGTGCCAGTAGTATCGCAGGGGGAGCCTACAATGAGCAGTTCTTC | CASSIAGGAYNEQFF
14 | TRBJ2-2 | many | NA | TRBV15 | TGTGCCACCAGCAGAGATGGGGGGACCGGGGAGCTGTTTTTT | CATSRDGGTGELFF
15 | TRBJ2-7 | many | NA | TRBV18 | TGTGCCAGCTCACCACCGGAACTAAAATCCTACGAGCAGTACTTC | CASSPPELKSYEQYF
13 | TRBJ2-1 | many | TRBD2 | TRBV7-8 | TGTGCCAGCAGCTTAGGACTAGCTGTAGAGCAGTTCTTC | CASSLGLAVEQFF
14 | TRBJ2-5 | many | TRBD2 | TRBV29-1 | TGCAGCGTTCTTCTAGCGGGGGGGAAAGAGACCCAGTACTTC | CSVLLAGGKETQYF
19 | TRBJ2-1 | many | TRBD2 | TRBV28 | TGTGCCAGCAGTTTATTTACCGGGACTAGCGGGGGGAGGAAAAATGAGCAGTTCTTC | CASSLFTGTSGGRKNEQFF
16 | TRBJ1-6 | NA | NA | TRBV12-3/TRBV12-4 | TGTGCCAGCAGTATGGTGACAGGCCTCTATAATTCACCCCTCAACTTT | CASSMVTGLYNSPLNF
20 | TRBJ2-3 | many | TRBD2 | TRBV6-6 | TGTGCCAGCAGTTACTCGAAGTGGCTAGCGGGGGGCCCTCCAAAAGATACGCAGTATTTT | CASSYSKWLAGGPPKDTQYF
14 | TRBJ2-1 | many | TRBD1 | TRBV5-4 | TGTGCCAGCAGCAGGACAGGGGGAGTAAATGAGCAGTTCTTC | CASSRTGGVNEQFF
15 | TRBJ2-1 | many | TRBD2 | TRBV7-2 | TGTGCCAGCAGCTCCCTGACTAGCGGAAACAATGAGCAGTTCTTC | CASSSLTSGNNEQFF
15 | TRBJ1-1 | many | NA | TRBV6-5 | TGTGCCAGCAGTTACGGGTTCAGGGGTACCACTGAAGCTTTCTTT | CASSYGFRGTTEAFF
16 | TRBJ2-2 | many | NA | TRBV5-1 | TGCGCCAGCAGCGTGCGAAGGCAGGAAGACACCGGGGAGCTGTTTTTT | CASSVRRQEDTGELFF
18 | TRBJ2-1 | many | NA | TRBV27 | TGTGCCAGCAGTACCTTTTTTTTAACCCAAGAAGTAAACAATGAGCAGTTCTTC | CASSTFFLTQEVNNEQFF
11 | TRBJ2-1 | many | NA | TRBV6-5 | TGTGCCTGCCGGGGGAACAATGAGCAGTTCTTC | CACRGNNEQFF
13 | TRBJ2-7 | many | NA | TRBV6-2/TRBV6-3 | TGTGCCAGCAGTTGGGGGCCTTACAGCGGGCAGTACTTC | CASSWGPYSGQYF
15 | TRBJ2-7 | many | NA | TRBV28 | TGTGCCAGCAGTTTCCCCGGGACTGGATCCTACGAGCAGTACTTC | CASSFPGTGSYEQYF
15 | TRBJ2-7 | many | TRBD1 | TRBV25-1 | TGTGCCAGCAGTGAATGGAGGCAGGGGGCGGACGAGCAGTACTTC | CASSEWRQGADEQYF
16 | TRBJ2-7 | many | TRBD2 | TRBV6-5 | TGTGCCAGCAGTTACGCTTCCCCGACTAGCGTCTACGAGCAGTACTTC | CASSYASPTSVYEQYF
14 | TRBJ2-1 | many | TRBD2 | TRBV11-2 | TGTGCCAGCAGCTCGGGACTAGCGGGAGTTAGACCGTTCTTC | CASSSGLAGVRPFF
15 | TRBJ1-6 | many | NA | TRBV15 | TGTGCCACCAGCAGAGATTTCTCCTATAATTCACCCCTCCACTTT | CATSRDFSYNSPLHF
17 | TRBJ2-7 | many | TRBD1 | TRBV3-1 | TGTGCCAGTAGCCAACCGACCGGGACAGGGTCCCTGGGCGAGCAGTACTTC | CASSQPTGTGSLGEQYF
16 | TRBJ2-1 | many | NA | TRBV12-3/TRBV12-4 | TGTGCCAGCAGTCGCGAAGGACTGCCGGGCTACAATGAGCAGTTCTTC | CASSREGLPGYNEQFF
12 | TRBJ1-6 | many | NA | TRBV20-1 | TGCAGTGCTAAGATTCCTAATTCACCCCTCCACTTT | CSAKIPNSPLHF
14 | TRBJ2-7 | many | TRBD1 | TRBV20-1 | TGCAGTGCCGGGCGGACAGGGGTCTCCTACGAGCAGTACTTC | CSAGRTGVSYEQYF
14 | TRBJ1-5 | many | NA | TRBV20-1 | TGCAGTGCTAGAGGCGGCGGTTATAGTCAGCCCCAGCATTTT | CSARGGGYSQPQHF
18 | TRBJ1-4 | NA | NA | TRBV3-1 | TGTGCCAGCAGCCAAGATCTGCCGAGGAGTGCAACTAATGAAAAACTGTTTTTT | CASSQDLPRSATNEKLFF
15 | TRBJ1-6 | NA | NA | TRBV19 | TGTGCCGGTAGTATTGCTGGGCAGGGGAATTCACCCCTCCACTTT | CAGSIAGQGNSPLHF
13 | TRBJ1-1 | many | NA | TRBV7-9 | TGTGCCAGCAGCTGGCCCGGAAACACTGAAGCTTTCTTT | CASSWPGNTEAFF
13 | TRBJ1-5 | few | NA | TRBV5-4 | TGTGCCAGCAGCTTGGGCGGGACTCAGCCCCAGCATTTT | CASSLGGTQPQHF
14 | TRBJ2-1 | many | NA | TRBV7-9 | TGTGCCAGCAGCTTGGGGGGTTTCTACAATGAGCAGTTCTTC | CASSLGGFYNEQFF
11 | TRBJ2-5 | many | NA | TRBV12-3/TRBV12-4 | TGTGCCAGCAGTTTATATGAGACCCAGTACTTC | CASSLYETQYF
14 | TRBJ2-5 | many | NA | TRBV20-1 | TGCAGTGCTAGAGAGGGGGGGGCCCAAGAGACCCAGTACTTC | CSAREGGAQETQYF
13 | TRBJ1-1 | many | TRBD1 | TRBV12-3/TRBV12-4 | TGTGCCAGCAGTTTCGAGGGGGCGACTGAAGCTTTCTTT | CASSFEGATEAFF
11 | TRBJ2-5 | many | NA | TRBV29-1 | TGCAGCGTGAGGAGGGAGGAGACCCAGTACTTC | CSVRREETQYF
15 | TRBJ2-1 | many | TRBD2 | TRBV12-3/TRBV12-4 | TGTGCCAGCAGTATTAGCGGGGGTGGCTACAATGAGCAGTTCTTC | CASSISGGGYNEQFF
15 | TRBJ1-6 | few | NA | TRBV19 | TGTGCCAGTAGTATTGCTGGGCAGGGGAATTCACCCCTCCACTTT | CASSIAGQGNSPLHF
16 | TRBJ2-7 | few | TRBD1 | TRBV12-3/TRBV12-4 | TGTGCCAGCACCAAAAACCTAGGACAGGGGACTTACGAGCAGTACTTC | CASTKNLGQGTYEQYF